This TCR beta chain was obtained from a study of blood T cell repertoires in COVID-19 (dated by TCRdb to 2018 to 2021). About the full investigation: Samples from collaborators originated in the United States, Italy and Spain and spanned both the acute and convalescent phases of COVID-19. The samples were drawn from two sources: the first 160 participants of the ongoing ImmuneRACE study, and 1,000 to 1,500 subjects contributed by 6 global collaborators. The prospective study material was composed of cDNA or gDNA derived from T cells, B-cell-depleted T cells, or PBMCs. The repertoires were released in a freely available public database intended as a resource for research on the immune response to SARS-CoV-2. A de-identified subject ID, COVID-19 status, age in years and sex were almost always included in the sample metadata. HLA class I and class II types, where available, came from metadata supplied by the sample provider rather than from assay-based typing. Deeply sampled blood TCRbeta repertoires from subjects exposed to, actively infected with, or recovered from COVID-19 were included in the dataset. Points the paper makes about the study in general: The quantity of clinical and demographic metadata differed by source and by participant and was supplied without curation.

Compared with germline, V lacks 0 bases and J lacks 3 bases; bases without a gene match: 6. Spanning cysteine to phenylalanine, the CDR3 consists of 16 amino acids. Here the CDR3 DNA is all that survives: 48 bases in frame from base 1. Based on the germline V gene, the CDR1 and CDR2 sequences are SGDLS and YYNGEE. As concerns this clone: Its specific antigen is unknown. Base qualities are not recorded, but no much larger clone differs from it by a single base.

Enrolling through a virtual design, the prospective study's participants ranged in age from roughly 18 to 89 years and lived across more than 20 United States geographic areas. To assign participants to cohorts, the prospective study relied on clinical history that participants themselves reported in a screening survey and a study questionnaire. ImmuneRACE Cohort 3 recovered participants were defined by two consecutive negative NP/OP PCR tests, healthcare professional clearance, or symptom resolution. Each participant in the prospective study had whole blood, serum and a nasopharyngeal or oropharyngeal swab collected by mobile phlebotomists. Participants in the prospective study had the option to provide additional blood draws and questionnaires over an approximately 2-month period. Prospective study blood samples were shipped either frozen or at room temperature before DNA extraction. TCRbeta CDR3 regions were amplified from genomic DNA using the immunoSEQ Assay, a bias-controlled multiplex PCR. From the authors' description of their analysis: Nucleated cell counts per sample were estimated from amplification of reference gene primers within the assay. To quantify the absolute abundance of each unique TCRbeta CDR3 rearrangement, sequence reads were collapsed and filtered. Productive Simpson clonality was computed per sample as the square root of Simpson's diversity index over productive rearrangements. Imported from immuneACCESS, the table was reduced by TCRdb to in-frame sequences with V and J called. These copies leave out some clones; in studies compared against another copy, an unresolved V gene accounts for under half, and the cause of the remainder is not known. V, J and clone size derive from that table, while D and trimming were established from the DNA sequence. Counted in this sample were about 130,000 clones; 75% to 90% of them appeared once. The leading ten clones occupy about 18% of the sample.

Source material: PBMCs or T cells enriched from blood (not recorded which). The chain links TRBV9 with TRBJ2-7; a stretch of 10 junction bases matches TRBD2. This receptor was obtained from a man aged 30-40 years who had recovered from COVID-19. CDR3 region: CASSVDDGLAVYEQYF. The nucleotide sequence is TGTGCCAGCAGCGTAGATGACGGACTAGCGGTCTACGAGCAGTACTTC.